This T cell receptor beta chain was observed in a study of blood T cell repertoires in COVID-19. About the study: Symptom resolution, clearance, or two negative PCRs marked donors in Cohort 3 as recovered. Donors in the United States, Italy and Spain gave samples during acute or convalescent COVID-19.

Authors' processing steps: From reference gene primer amplification, estimates of nucleated cell counts were derived. Data came from immunoSEQ multiplex PCR; TCRdb stores just in-frame clones and leaves some out. The V and J calls and clone size come from that table; D and trimming were worked out from the DNA. The sample yields about 140,000 clones, around 82% seen once. This clone was detected many times. The sequencing input was PBMCs or T cells enriched from blood (not recorded which). This TCR was recovered from a man between 50 and 59 years old in a cohort exposed to, infected with or recovered from COVID-19 (not recorded which).

CDR3 sequence: CASSYSPRGTVKWYF. The CDR3 DNA is TGTGCCAGCAGTTACTCCCCCCGGGGGACAGTCAAGTGGTACTTC. The chain is built from TRBV6-2 or TRBV6-3 and TRBJ2-7; a possible D gene is TRBD1 (7 bases). Germline V gene data show CDR1 as MNHEY and CDR2 as SVGEGT. The ends were cut back, 0 bases at V and 12 bases at J, with 21 bases in the middle. The CDR3 runs 15 residues.